The 20 T cell receptor beta chains below were found in one sample sequenced in a study of blood T cell repertoires in COVID-19. TCRdb's table, derived via immunoSEQ multiplex PCR, lists solely in-frame clones and lacks some. The table lists roughly 250,000 clones, roughly nine tenths of them singletons, with more than 6% in the top ten. Material: peripheral blood. These receptors were collected from a man in his sixties who had recovered from COVID-19.

The chain carries TRBV5-1 and TRBJ2-3, with 8 bases aligning to TRBD1. With 5 bases clipped from V and 0 bases from J, the junction kept 5 bases outside the gene matches. From germline, CDR1 is SGHRS and CDR2 YFSETQ. The CDR3 has 15 amino acids. The CDR3 nucleotides read TGCGCCAGCAGTCGGACAGGGAGGAGCACAGATACGCAGTATTTT. It specifies CASSRTGRSTDTQYF.

This chain uses TRBV30 with TRBJ2-5; 11 nucleotides line up with TRBD2. Per the germline V gene, CDR1 is GTSNPN and CDR2 is SVGIG (reference sequence). CDR3 size: 14 residues. Trimming at V came to 5 bases and at J to 5 bases, leaving 7 bases not matched to a gene. For the CDR3, the DNA is TGTGCCTGGCAGACTAGCGGGGAGGCGGAGACCCAGTACTTC. This gives the protein CAWQTSGEAETQYF.

A single count supports this clone. This chain connects TRBV7-9 to TRBJ2-7; D is unclear. The CDR3 loop spans 13 amino acids. Germline V gene lookup returns CDR1 SEHNR and CDR2 FQNEAQ (reference sequence). V lost 2 bases, J lost 7 bases, and 12 bases lay in between. The CDR3 sequence: CASSLIGFGEQYF. The CDR3 DNA reads as TGTGCCAGCAGCTTAATTGGGTTCGGGGAGCAGTACTTC.

J is TRBJ2-3 and V is TRBV30, with D perhaps TRBD2 (7 bases). This CDR3 has 13 residues. Trimming stripped 3 bases from V and 1 base from J, with 8 bases between. Germline V gene lookup returns CDR1 GTSNPN and CDR2 SVGIG (reference sequence). The DNA for the CDR3 is TGTGCCTGGAGGGGGGGGCGCACAGATACGCAGTATTTT. Its protein product is CAWRGGRTDTQYF.

This chain joins TRBV30 and TRBJ1-2, with D perhaps matching TRBD1 (5 bases). Germline CDR1 and CDR2: GTSNPN and SVGIG (reference sequence). Trimming took off 2 bases at V and 4 bases at J, with 8 bases between the two ends. This CDR3 comprises 12 residues. CDR3: CAWSLQGYGYTF. The CDR3 bases are TGTGCCTGGAGTCTCCAGGGCTATGGCTACACCTTC.

The V and J genes are TRBV15 and TRBJ1-2; 7 bases align to TRBD1. This CDR3 has 15 residues. V shed 7 bases, J shed 7 bases, and the junction held 15 bases outside the gene matches. Germline V gene lookup returns CDR1 LNHNV and CDR2 YYDKDF (reference sequence). The CDR3 sequence is CATTRGGTVLFGYTF. Written as DNA, the CDR3 is TGTGCCACCACCCGCGGGGGGACAGTTCTTTTTGGCTACACCTTC.

The rearrangement joins TRBV15 to TRBJ1-3; no firm D call. The CDR3 length is 15 residues. V was clipped by 0 bases and J by 2 bases, with 8 bases between them. Looked up from germline, CDR1 is LNHNV and CDR2 is YYDKDF (reference sequence). For the CDR3, the DNA is TGTGCCACCAGCAGAGACCCCCGCGCTGGAAACACCATATATTTT. It specifies CATSRDPRAGNTIYF.

This chain links TRBV6-5 with TRBJ2-7; TRBD2 matches 8 bases. V lost 6 bases to trimming and J lost 5 bases; unmatched junction nucleotides: 6. Germline V lookup: CDR1 MNHEY, CDR2 SVGAGI. The CDR3 runs to 13 residues. The CDR3 DNA is TGTGCCAGCAGCGGCGGGGGGTATAACGAGCAGTACTTC. It yields the protein CASSGGGYNEQYF.

This rearrangement joins TRBV6-5 to TRBJ2-7, with a tentative D call TRBD2 (5 bases). This CDR3 has 14 residues. Germline V gives CDR1 MNHEY, CDR2 SVGAGI. V lost 6 bases, J lost 0 bases, and 12 bases lay in between. Here the CDR3 reads CASSRVRDSYEQYV. CDR3 DNA sequence: TGTGCCAGCAGCCGAGTCCGGGACTCCTACGAGCAGTACGTC.

The V call is TRBV10-1, the J call TRBJ2-3; D call uncertain. CDR1 and CDR2 (germline): WNHNN, SYGVQD (reference sequence). V lost 3 bases to trimming and J lost 2 bases, with 3 bases between them. CDR3 length: 12 amino acids. The CDR3 loop reads CASSDFTDTQYF. As DNA, the CDR3 is TGCGCCAGCAGTGACTTCACAGATACGCAGTATTTT.

The rearrangement uses TRBV19 and TRBJ1-4; D is perhaps TRBD1 (6 bases). Germline values: CDR1 LNHDA, CDR2 SQIVND (reference sequence). The V gene lost 7 bases and the J gene lost 5 bases, with 23 bases spanning the gap. The CDR3 consists of 17 residues. The CDR3, as DNA: TGTGCCAGTACCCTATTCCCTACGGGACAAGCGAATGAAAAACTGTTTTTT. It yields the protein CASTLFPTGQANEKLFF.

In its sample, this clone was seen once. The chain uses TRBV7-8 and TRBJ1-2, with 7 bases fitting TRBD1. The CDR3 loop spans 12 amino acids. The germline CDR1 and CDR2 sequences are SGHVS and FQNEAQ. With 5 bases clipped from V and 8 bases from J, the junction kept 5 bases outside the gene matches. The chain's CDR3 is CASSISTGGYTF. The CDR3 bases are TGTGCCAGCAGCATATCGACAGGGGGCTACACCTTC.

The V and J genes are TRBV27 and TRBJ2-7; 7 bases are a match to TRBD1. The CDR3 contains 15 residues. Germline lookup yields CDR1 MNHEY and CDR2 SMNVEV (reference sequence). V lost 7 bases and J lost 1; bases outside the gene matches: 10. DNA for the CDR3: TGTGCCAGCAAGGTGGGCAGGGGGTTTTCCTACGAGCAGTACTTC. It yields the protein CASKVGRGFSYEQYF.

This clone was seen more than once but under ten times. The CDR3 sequence is CASSYSYSTEAFF. The DNA of the CDR3 is TGTGCCAGCAGCTACTCGTACAGCACTGAAGCTTTCTTT. V usage is TRBV7-9 and J usage is TRBJ1-1; D unresolved. Germline loops: CDR1 SEHNR, CDR2 FQNEAQ (reference sequence). The CDR3 is made up of 13 amino acids. The V end was cut by 4 bases, the J end by 4 bases, with 10 bases between.

This clone was observed once. J is TRBJ1-4 and V is TRBV6-5; D ambiguous. Germline V CDR1 and CDR2: MNHEY, SVGAGI. The V end lost 4 bases, the J end lost 7 bases, and 10 bases lay between the germline ends. CDR3 length equals 13 residues. The DNA of the CDR3 is TGTGCCAGCAGTTCGTCCTTGAGTGAAAAACTGTTTTTT. Its translation is CASSSSLSEKLFF.

The V and J genes are TRBV2 and TRBJ2-1, with D perhaps matching TRBD2 (6 bases). Germline V lookup: CDR1 SNHLY, CDR2 FYNNEI. V gave up 5 bases and J gave up 0 bases, with 14 bases separating them. The CDR3 is 16 residues long. In DNA, the CDR3 is TGTGCCAGCAGTCTCCATCTAGCGTCCTCCTACAATGAGCAGTTCTTC. Amino acids: CASSLHLASSYNEQFF.

This CDR3 is CASSEREAGISPLHF. The CDR3 DNA is TGTGCCAGCAGTGAAAGGGAGGCAGGGATTTCACCCCTCCACTTT. The genes are TRBV6-1 and TRBJ1-6; the D gene is possibly TRBD1 (5 bases). Trimming shortened V by 2 bases and J by 9 bases, and 14 bases separated the two germline ends. The CDR3 runs to 15 residues. The germline V gene has CDR1 MNHNS and CDR2 SASEGT.

The chain combines TRBV24-1 with TRBJ1-2; a weak D match, TRBD1 (6 bases). The V gene lost 2 bases and the J gene lost 4 bases, with 13 bases spanning the gap. CDR3 size: 15 residues. Germline V gene sequence: CDR1 KGHDR, CDR2 SFDVKD. As DNA, the CDR3 is TGTGCCACCAGTGATTCTCGGACAGCTTTCTATGGCTACACCTTC. Its protein product is CATSDSRTAFYGYTF.

In its sample, this clone was seen a few times. The CDR3 nucleotides are TGTGCCACCAGTGACTCGGGACAGGGCTTCAATCAGCCCCAGCATTTT. Amino acid sequence: CATSDSGQGFNQPQHF. This chain links TRBV24-1 with TRBJ1-5, with TRBD1 matching over 9 bases. This CDR3 comprises 16 residues. Looked up from germline, CDR1 is KGHDR and CDR2 is SFDVKD. J was trimmed by 3 bases and V by 4 bases; bases with no gene match: 6.

V is TRBV7-8 and J is TRBJ1-3; D possibly corresponds to TRBD1 (6 bases). Looked up from germline, CDR1 is SGHVS and CDR2 is FQNEAQ. The CDR3 is 16 residues long. Trimming removed 5 bases at V and 2 bases at J, with 16 bases between. CDR3 protein: CASSPISGGAGNTIYF. As DNA, the CDR3 is TGTGCCAGCAGCCCCATTAGCGGGGGCGCTGGAAACACCATATATTTT. The variable domain in full, completed from reference TRBV7-8 and TRBJ1-3, reads GAGVSQSPRYKVAKRGQDVALRCDPISGHVSLFWYQQALGQGPEFLTYFQNEAQLDKSGLPSDRFFAERPEGSVSTLKIQRTQQEDSAVYLCASSPISGGAGNTIYFGEGSWLTVV.